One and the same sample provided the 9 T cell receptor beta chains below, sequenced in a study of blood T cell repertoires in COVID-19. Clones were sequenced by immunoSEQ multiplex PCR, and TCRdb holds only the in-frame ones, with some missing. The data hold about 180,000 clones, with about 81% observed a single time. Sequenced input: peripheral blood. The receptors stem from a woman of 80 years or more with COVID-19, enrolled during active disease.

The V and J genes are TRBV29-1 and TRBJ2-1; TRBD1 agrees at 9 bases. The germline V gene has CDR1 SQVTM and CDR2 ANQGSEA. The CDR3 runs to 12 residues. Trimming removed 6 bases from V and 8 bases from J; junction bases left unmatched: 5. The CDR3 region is CSVGQGSHEQFF. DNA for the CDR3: TGCAGCGTGGGACAGGGATCCCATGAGCAGTTCTTC.

Here the CDR3 reads CASSFTGTYEQYF. The CDR3 DNA is TGTGCCAGCAGCTTCACGGGGACCTACGAGCAGTACTTC. The rearrangement links TRBV11-2 to TRBJ2-7; the D gene is possibly TRBD2 (5 bases). CDR3 size: 13 residues. The V gene lost 3 bases and the J gene lost 2 bases, with 8 bases spanning the gap. CDR1 is SGHAT and CDR2 is FQNNGV in the germline V gene.

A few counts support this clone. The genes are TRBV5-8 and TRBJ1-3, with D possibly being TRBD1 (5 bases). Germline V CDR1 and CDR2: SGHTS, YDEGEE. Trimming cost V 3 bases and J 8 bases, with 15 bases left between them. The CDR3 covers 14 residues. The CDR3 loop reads CASSSGLMVDTIYF. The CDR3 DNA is TGTGCCAGCAGCTCGGGACTGATGGTTGACACCATATATTTT.

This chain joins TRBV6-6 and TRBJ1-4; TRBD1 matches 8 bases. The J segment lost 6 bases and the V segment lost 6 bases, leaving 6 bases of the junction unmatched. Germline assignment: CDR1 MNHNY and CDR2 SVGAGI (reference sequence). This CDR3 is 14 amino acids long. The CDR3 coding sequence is TGTGCCAGCAGGTCGGGACAGGCCCATGAAAAACTGTTTTTT. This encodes CASRSGQAHEKLFF.

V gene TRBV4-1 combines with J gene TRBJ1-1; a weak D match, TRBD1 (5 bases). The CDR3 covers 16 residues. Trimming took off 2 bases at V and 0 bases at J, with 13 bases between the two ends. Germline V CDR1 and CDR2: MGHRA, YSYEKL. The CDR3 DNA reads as TGCGCCAGCAGCCAACCCCAGGGTCGGGTGAACACTGAAGCTTTCTTT. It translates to CASSQPQGRVNTEAFF.

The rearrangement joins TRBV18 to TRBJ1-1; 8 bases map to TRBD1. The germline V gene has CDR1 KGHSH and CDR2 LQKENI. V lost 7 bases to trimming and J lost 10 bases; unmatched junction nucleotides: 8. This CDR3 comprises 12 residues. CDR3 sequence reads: CASYSGTGLAFF. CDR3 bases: TGTGCCAGCTACTCCGGGACAGGACTAGCTTTCTTT.

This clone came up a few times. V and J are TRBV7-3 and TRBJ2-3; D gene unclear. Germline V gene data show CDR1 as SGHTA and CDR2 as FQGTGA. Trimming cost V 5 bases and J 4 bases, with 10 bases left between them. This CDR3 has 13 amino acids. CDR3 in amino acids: CASSPRQADTQYF. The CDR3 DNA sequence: TGTGCCAGCAGCCCCAGACAAGCAGATACGCAGTATTTT.

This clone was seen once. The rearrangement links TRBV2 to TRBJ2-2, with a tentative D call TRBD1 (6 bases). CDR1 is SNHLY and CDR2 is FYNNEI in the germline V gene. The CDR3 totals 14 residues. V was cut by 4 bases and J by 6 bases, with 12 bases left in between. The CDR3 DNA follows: TGTGCCAGCAGTGTGTCACAGGGTCCCGGGGAGCTGTTTTTT. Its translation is CASSVSQGPGELFF.

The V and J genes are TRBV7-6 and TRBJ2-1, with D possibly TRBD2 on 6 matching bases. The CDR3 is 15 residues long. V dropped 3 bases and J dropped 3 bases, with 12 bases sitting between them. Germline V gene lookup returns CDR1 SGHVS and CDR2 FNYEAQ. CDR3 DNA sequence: TGTGCCAGCAGCTTGTTTAGCGGAAGCTACAATGAGCAGTTCTTC. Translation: CASSLFSGSYNEQFF.